This T cell receptor (beta chain) originates from a study of shared clonotypes between healthy human individuals. General observations from the study: Large depth notwithstanding, sorted-subset sequencing proved incomplete by rarefaction. When compared with the clonotypes that were shared by all four sorted-subset donors, the non-shared clonotypes turned out to have lower generation probabilities. Richness estimates generally favored naive over memory subsets.

Germline lookup yields CDR1 LGHNA and CDR2 YNFKEQ. This CDR3 has 15 amino acids. V was pared by 4 bases and J by 1 base, with 4 bases of the junction left unmatched. This was a deep-level run. Measured with immunoSEQ multiplex PCR; TCRdb has only the in-frame clones, and not every one. The profile shows approximately 2,300,000 clones, less than 95% of them singletons. A note on this clone: Its antigen is still unknown.

The chain has TRBV4-2 and TRBJ2-1, with 7 bases matching TRBD2. The source is a man aged 18 to 35 in good health. Some clones in this sample may be carry-over from other donors' samples. The source material was naive CD4+ T cells from PBMCs. The subset: CD45RA+ positively selected. The CDR3 DNA reads TGTGCCAGCAGCCGGGGGAGGGGATCCTACAATGAGCAGTTCTTC. This codes for CASSRGRGSYNEQFF.